The 28 T cell receptor beta chains listed next were all sequenced from one sample in a study of T cell changes during pregnancy in multiple sclerosis. Assay: immunoSEQ multiplex PCR; the TCRdb copy retains only in-frame clones and omits some. Of some 20,000 clones listed, more than 75% are singletons. Source: CD4+ T cells from peripheral blood mononuclear cells, taken in the first trimester of pregnancy. The receptors shown here come from a female donor in good health, enrolled as a control in a pregnancy study.

The chain has TRBV5-4 and TRBJ2-2; 9 bases are a match to TRBD2. The CDR3 loop spans 16 amino acids. The germline CDR1 and CDR2 sequences are SGHNT and YYREEE (reference sequence). V shed 4 bases and J 5 bases; nucleotides not matched to a gene: 9. The DNA for the CDR3 is TGTGCCAGCAGCCGTGCCCCGCTAGCGGGGACCGGGGAGCTGTTTTTT. Its protein is CASSRAPLAGTGELFF.

V is TRBV4-1 and J is TRBJ2-7, with 10 positions matching TRBD1. Germline CDR1 is MGHRA and CDR2 is YSYEKL. Trimming took 3 bases from V and 3 from J; bases not matched to a gene: 2. CDR3 length: 14 residues. The CDR3 nucleotides read TGCGCCAGCAGCCACGGACAGGGGGACTACGAGCAGTACTTC. Its protein is CASSHGQGDYEQYF.

Only one count was recorded for this clone. The rearrangement joins TRBV5-1 to TRBJ1-4, with D unresolved. V was clipped by 0 bases and J by 7 bases, with 16 bases between them. The V gene's germline CDR1 is SGHRS and CDR2 YFSETQ. The CDR3 is 16 residues long. CDR3 in amino acids: CASSLEGASPGEKLFF. The CDR3 DNA follows: TGCGCCAGCAGCTTGGAAGGCGCCTCTCCGGGTGAAAAACTGTTTTTT. Drawing the rest from reference TRBV5-1 and TRBJ1-4, the complete variable domain is KAGVTQTPRYLIKTRGQQVTLSCSPISGHRSVSWYQQTPGQGLQFLFEYFSETQRNKGNFPGRFSGRQFSNSRSEMNVSTLELGDSALYLCASSLEGASPGEKLFFGSGTQLSVL.

This clone was recorded once. The rearrangement joins TRBV5-4 to TRBJ1-2, with 7 bases that match TRBD1. CDR1 is SGHNT and CDR2 is YYREEE in the germline V gene (reference sequence). CDR3 length: 15 residues. V shed 5 bases and J 1 base; nucleotides not matched to a gene: 8. CDR3 coding DNA: TGTGCCAGCAGTCCCGACAGGGAAAGTAACTATGGCTACACCTTC. Amino acid sequence: CASSPDRESNYGYTF.

This rearrangement joins TRBV19 to TRBJ2-1; a possible D gene is TRBD2 (6 bases). V was shortened by 6 bases and J by 0 bases, with 12 bases between the two germline ends. This CDR3 spans 15 amino acids. Germline V gene sequence: CDR1 LNHDA, CDR2 SQIVND (reference sequence). CDR3 coding DNA: TGTGCCAGTAGACGGAATAGCGGCTCCTACAATGAGCAGTTCTTC. It specifies CASRRNSGSYNEQFF.

This clone appeared a few times. DNA of the CDR3: TGTGCCAGTAGTATTCAGGGGGACTTCTACGAGCAGTACTTC. The encoded protein is CASSIQGDFYEQYF. The chain is built from TRBV19 and TRBJ2-7, with D perhaps matching TRBD1 (7 bases). The CDR3 runs 14 residues. Trimming removed 3 bases from V and 3 bases from J, with 12 bases in between. CDR1 is LNHDA and CDR2 is SQIVND in the germline V gene (reference sequence). The entire variable domain, with the rest obtained from reference TRBV19 and TRBJ2-7, is as follows: DGGITQSPKYLFRKEGQNVTLSCEQNLNHDAMYWYRQDPGQGLRLIYYSQIVNDFQKGDIAEGYSVSREKKESFPLTVTSAQKNPTAFYLCASSIQGDFYEQYFGPGTRLTVT.

Here the CDR3 reads CASSREVGNYGYTF. The CDR3 nucleotides read TGTGCCAGTAGCCGAGAGGTGGGTAACTATGGCTACACCTTC. The rearrangement links TRBV19 to TRBJ1-2; D uncertain. Germline V lookup: CDR1 LNHDA, CDR2 SQIVND (reference sequence). Trimming left V 6 bases short and J 1 base short, with 12 bases between. The CDR3 is 14 amino acids.

The chain combines TRBV30 with TRBJ2-1; 7 bases are shared with TRBD1. Germline trimming cut 6 bases from V and 2 bases from J; bases unmatched to any gene: 10. This CDR3 comprises 15 residues. Per the germline V gene, CDR1 is GTSNPN and CDR2 is SVGIG (reference sequence). The CDR3 sequence is CACPKGQLTYNEQFF. CDR3 nucleotides: TGTGCCTGCCCCAAGGGACAGCTCACCTACAATGAGCAGTTCTTC. Using reference TRBV30 and TRBJ2-1 for the parts outside the CDR3, the full variable domain is SQTIHQWPATLVQPVGSPLSLECTVEGTSNPNLYWYRQAAGRGLQLLFYSVGIGQISSEVPQNLSASRPQDRQFILSSKKLLLSDSGFYLCACPKGQLTYNEQFFGPGTRLTVL.

The sample holds one count of this clone. The chain carries TRBV30 and TRBJ1-2, with D tentatively TRBD1 (5 bases). In germline, CDR1 is GTSNPN, CDR2 SVGIG (reference sequence). The ends were cut back, 3 bases at V and 9 bases at J, with 29 bases in the middle. The CDR3 runs to 17 residues. CDR3 amino acids: CAWSSSGPQGGAARYTF. CDR3 coding DNA: TGTGCCTGGAGCTCAAGTGGCCCTCAGGGCGGGGCAGCCCGCTACACCTTC.

The V gene is TRBV5-6, the J gene TRBJ2-7; 7 nucleotides agree with TRBD1. V dropped 4 bases and J dropped 1; count of bases not matched to a gene: 11. The germline CDR1 and CDR2 sequences are SGHDT and YYEEEE. This CDR3 contains 16 residues. The DNA for the CDR3 is TGTGCCAGCAGCCCCCCCTCGGGACAGACTTCCTACGAGCAGTACTTC. Amino acids: CASSPPSGQTSYEQYF.

Here the CDR3 reads CAWSVMWGGDNEQFF. The CDR3 DNA reads as TGTGCCTGGAGTGTAATGTGGGGGGGGGACAATGAGCAGTTCTTC. This chain links TRBV30 with TRBJ2-1; 7 nucleotides agree with TRBD2. The CDR3 length is 15 residues. Germline CDR1 GTSNPN, CDR2 SVGIG (reference sequence). V lost 0 bases, J lost 5 bases, and 7 bases stayed unmatched.

V gene TRBV5-5 combines with J gene TRBJ2-7; no firm D call. Germline CDR1 SGHKS, CDR2 YYEKEE (reference sequence). V lost 4 bases and J lost 0, with 8 bases in between. This CDR3 is 13 amino acids long. CDR3 coding DNA: TGTGCCAGCAGCCAAACGGTCTCCTACGAGCAGTACTTC. This codes for CASSQTVSYEQYF.

This chain links TRBV7-6 with TRBJ2-5; TRBD2 matches 10 bases. CDR1 SGHVS and CDR2 FNYEAQ come from the germline V gene. CDR3 length: 16 amino acids. Trimming took 5 bases from V and 5 from J; bases not matched to a gene: 11. CDR3 nucleotides: TGTGCCAGCAGCCGAACCAGCGGGGGGGCGATTGAGACCCAGTACTTC. The encoded protein is CASSRTSGGAIETQYF.

V is TRBV18 and J is TRBJ2-7; 7 positions agree with TRBD1. The trim removed 3 bases at V and 11 bases at J, leaving 13 bases unmatched. The CDR3 covers 14 residues. Per the germline V gene, CDR1 is KGHSH and CDR2 is LQKENI. The CDR3: CASSPDRTGGAEYF. The CDR3 DNA sequence: TGTGCCAGCTCACCGGACAGGACGGGTGGTGCTGAGTACTTC.

This chain connects TRBV19 to TRBJ1-2; no clear D. Germline V gene sequence: CDR1 LNHDA, CDR2 SQIVND (reference sequence). The V gene lost 6 bases and the J gene lost 1 base, with 6 bases spanning the gap. CDR3 length equals 12 residues. Written as DNA, the CDR3 is TGTGCCAGTAGGGGCCTTAACTATGGCTACACCTTC. Translating gives CASRGLNYGYTF.

This clone was observed once. The CDR3 DNA is TGTGCCAGCAGCAGGGGGTTAGATGAAAAACTGTTTTTT. This encodes CASSRGLDEKLFF. The chain joins TRBV5-6 to TRBJ1-4; tentative D call: TRBD1 (6 bases). The length of the CDR3 is 13 residues. V was clipped by 4 bases and J by 6 bases, with 10 bases between them. CDR1 and CDR2 (germline): SGHDT, YYEEEE.

This chain connects TRBV7-9 to TRBJ1-5, with a possible D match to TRBD1 (5 bases). The CDR3 runs to 14 residues. Germline assignment: CDR1 SEHNR and CDR2 FQNEAQ (reference sequence). V lost 1 base and J 7 bases, leaving 11 bases between the germline ends. The CDR3 sequence: CASSLEGGGQPQHF. In DNA, the CDR3 is TGTGCCAGCAGCTTAGAAGGCGGGGGGCAGCCCCAGCATTTT. Variable domain in full (rest from reference TRBV7-9 and TRBJ1-5): DTGVSQNPRHKITKRGQNVTFRCDPISEHNRLYWYRQTLGQGPEFLTYFQNEAQLEKSRLLSDRFSAERPKGSFSTLEIQRTEQGDSAMYLCASSLEGGGQPQHFGDGTRLSIL.

J is TRBJ1-3 and V is TRBV7-2; D is possibly TRBD1 (5 bases). Per the germline V gene, CDR1 is SGHTA and CDR2 is FQGNSA. V lost 5 bases and J 1 base, leaving 12 bases between the germline ends. The CDR3 sequence is 15 residues long. CDR3 region: CASSPWGGSGNTIYF. CDR3 coding DNA: TGTGCCAGCAGCCCCTGGGGGGGATCTGGAAACACCATATATTTT.

This chain's CDR3 is CARSPGLAGAGETQYF. The DNA for the CDR3 is TGTGCCCGAAGTCCGGGACTAGCGGGAGCGGGGGAGACCCAGTACTTC. The V call is TRBV30, the J call TRBJ2-5, with 14 bases aligning to TRBD2. Per the germline V gene, CDR1 is GTSNPN and CDR2 is SVGIG (reference sequence). After removal of 8 bases from V and 5 bases from J, the junction contained 13 bases not matched to a gene. The CDR3 loop spans 16 amino acids.

The chain links TRBV7-9 to TRBJ1-3; D call uncertain. CDR3 length equals 12 residues. Germline V lookup: CDR1 SEHNR, CDR2 FQNEAQ (reference sequence). V was shortened by 5 bases and J by 7 bases, with 9 bases between the two germline ends. The CDR3 protein is CASSRESNTIYF. The CDR3 DNA reads as TGTGCCAGCAGCCGAGAGTCGAACACCATATATTTT.

The chain combines TRBV14 with TRBJ2-7, with TRBD2 as a possible D gene (6 bases). The CDR3 totals 15 residues. Deletions cut 3 bases from V and 0 bases from J, with 12 bases between. Germline values: CDR1 SGHDN, CDR2 FVKESK. The CDR3 DNA reads TGTGCCAGCAGCCACCCGGGACTGAACTCCTACGAGCAGTACTTC. Translating it yields CASSHPGLNSYEQYF.

Written as DNA, the CDR3 is TGTGCCAGCCTCGGACAGAACTATGGCTACACCTTC. Translation: CASLGQNYGYTF. This sequence joins TRBV28 and TRBJ1-2; D may be TRBD1 (6 bases). The V gene's germline CDR1 is MDHEN and CDR2 SYDVKM. V was trimmed by 8 bases and J by 2 bases, leaving 9 bases between them. The CDR3 spans 12 residues.

The chain uses TRBV9 and TRBJ1-4; 7 nucleotides match TRBD1. The CDR3 extends over 15 amino acids. Germline CDR1 reads SGDLS; CDR2 reads YYNGEE. The junction had 7 bases not matched to a gene; V was cut back by 0 bases and J by 8 bases. CDR3 in DNA: TGTGCCAGCAGCGTAGACCAGGGGGTCTTCGAAAAACTGTTTTTT. Translation gives CASSVDQGVFEKLFF.

There are a few counts of this clone. This chain connects TRBV5-4 to TRBJ2-4; 9 bases line up with TRBD1. This CDR3 contains 15 residues. Germline CDR1 reads SGHNT; CDR2 reads YYREEE (reference sequence). V lost 3 bases, J lost 5 bases, and 6 bases stayed unmatched. The CDR3 coding sequence is TGTGCCAGCAGCTCCGGACAGGGGTCCGAAAACATTCAGTACTTC. Translation: CASSSGQGSENIQYF.

The chain joins TRBV9 to TRBJ1-1; D ambiguous. In germline, CDR1 is SGDLS, CDR2 YYNGEE. This CDR3 comprises 14 residues. The V end lost 0 bases, the J end lost 7 bases, and 13 bases lay between the germline ends. CDR3 bases: TGTGCCAGCAGCGTAGCCCCCGCGCGGGATGAAGCTTTCTTT. This encodes CASSVAPARDEAFF.

V usage is TRBV19 and J usage is TRBJ2-2, with 8 positions matching TRBD2. This CDR3 contains 15 residues. V shed 7 bases, J shed 4 bases, and the junction held 8 bases outside the gene matches. Germline values: CDR1 LNHDA, CDR2 SQIVND (reference sequence). DNA of the CDR3: TGTGCCAGTATTCCCCGGGGGGGGAGCACCGGGGAGCTGTTTTTT. It specifies CASIPRGGSTGELFF.

The genes are TRBV18 and TRBJ1-1; 10 bases are a match to TRBD1. With V trimmed by 4 bases and J by 6 bases, 8 bases remained unmatched. CDR1 and CDR2 (germline): KGHSH, LQKENI. CDR3 length equals 15 residues. The CDR3 is CASSRTGGGSAEAFF. The CDR3 DNA reads as TGTGCCAGCTCACGGACAGGGGGGGGGAGTGCTGAAGCTTTCTTT.

This chain links TRBV14 with TRBJ2-1; 8 bases are shared with TRBD1. V lost 7 bases to trimming and J lost 8 bases; unmatched junction nucleotides: 10. The germline V gene has CDR1 SGHDN and CDR2 FVKESK. The CDR3 extends over 14 amino acids. The CDR3 spells CASTLLGQGHEQFF. CDR3 in DNA: TGTGCCAGCACCCTTTTAGGACAGGGCCATGAGCAGTTCTTC. Supplemented by reference TRBV14 and TRBJ2-1, the full variable domain reads EAGVTQFPSHSVIEKGQTVTLRCDPISGHDNLYWYRRVMGKEIKFLLHFVKESKQDESGMPNNRFLAERTGGTYSTLKVQPAELEDSGVYFCASTLLGQGHEQFFGPGTRLTVL.